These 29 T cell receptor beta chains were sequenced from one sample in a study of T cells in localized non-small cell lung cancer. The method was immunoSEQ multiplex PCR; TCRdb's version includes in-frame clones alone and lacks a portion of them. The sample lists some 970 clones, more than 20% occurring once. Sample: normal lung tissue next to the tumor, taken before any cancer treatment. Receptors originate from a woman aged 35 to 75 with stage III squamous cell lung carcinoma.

The CDR3 nucleotides read TGCAGCGTTGGGGGATATAAAACAGGGGGCGTCACTGAAGCTTTCTTT. Protein sequence: CSVGGYKTGGVTEAFF. The gene calls are TRBV29-1 and TRBJ1-1; 9 nucleotides match TRBD1. Germline CDR1 is SQVTM and CDR2 is ANQGSEA. This CDR3 spans 16 amino acids. Unmatched junction bases numbered 13, after V lost 4 bases and J lost 4 bases.

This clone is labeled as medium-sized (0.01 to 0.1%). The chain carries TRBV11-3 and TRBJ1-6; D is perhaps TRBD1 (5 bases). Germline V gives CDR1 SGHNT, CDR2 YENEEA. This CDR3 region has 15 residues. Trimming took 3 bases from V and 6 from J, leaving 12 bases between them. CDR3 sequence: CASSLGYDSNSPLHF. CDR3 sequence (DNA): TGTGCCAGCAGCTTGGGGTACGACAGTAATTCACCCCTCCACTTT.

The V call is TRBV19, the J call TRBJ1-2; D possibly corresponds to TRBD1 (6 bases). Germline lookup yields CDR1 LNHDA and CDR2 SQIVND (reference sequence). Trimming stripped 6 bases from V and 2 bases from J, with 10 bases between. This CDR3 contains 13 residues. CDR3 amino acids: CASSPGQNYGYTF. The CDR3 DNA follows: TGTGCCAGTAGCCCTGGACAGAACTATGGCTACACCTTC. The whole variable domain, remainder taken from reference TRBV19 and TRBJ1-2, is DGGITQSPKYLFRKEGQNVTLSCEQNLNHDAMYWYRQDPGQGLRLIYYSQIVNDFQKGDIAEGYSVSREKKESFPLTVTSAQKNPTAFYLCASSPGQNYGYTFGSGTRLTVV.

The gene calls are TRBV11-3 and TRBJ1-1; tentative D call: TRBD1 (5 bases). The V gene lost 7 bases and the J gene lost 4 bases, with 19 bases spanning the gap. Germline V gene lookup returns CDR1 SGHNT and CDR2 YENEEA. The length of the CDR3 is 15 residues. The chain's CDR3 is CASIQRAGRATEAFF. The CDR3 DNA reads TGTGCCAGCATCCAACGGGCAGGGAGGGCCACTGAAGCTTTCTTT.

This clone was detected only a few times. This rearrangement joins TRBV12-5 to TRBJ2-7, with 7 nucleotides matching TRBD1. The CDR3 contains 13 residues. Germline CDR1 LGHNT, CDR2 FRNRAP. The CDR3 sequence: CASTPGQFSEQYF. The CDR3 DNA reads TGTGCCAGCACGCCGGGACAGTTTTCCGAGCAGTACTTC.

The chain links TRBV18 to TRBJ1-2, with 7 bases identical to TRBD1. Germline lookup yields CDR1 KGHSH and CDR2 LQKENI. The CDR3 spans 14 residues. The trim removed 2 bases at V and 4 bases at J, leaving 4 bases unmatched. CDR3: CASSPETGPYGYTF. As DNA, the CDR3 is TGTGCCAGCTCACCAGAGACAGGGCCCTATGGCTACACCTTC.

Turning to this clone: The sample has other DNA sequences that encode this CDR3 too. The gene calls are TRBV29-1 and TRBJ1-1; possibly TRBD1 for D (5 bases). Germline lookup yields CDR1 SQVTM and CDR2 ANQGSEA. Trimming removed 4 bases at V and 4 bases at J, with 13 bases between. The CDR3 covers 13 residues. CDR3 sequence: CSVVYWGGTEAFF. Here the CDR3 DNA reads TGCAGCGTTGTTTATTGGGGGGGCACTGAAGCTTTCTTT. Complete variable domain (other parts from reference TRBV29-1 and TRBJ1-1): SAVISQKPSRDICQRGTSLTIQCQVDSQVTMMFWYRQQPGQSLTLIATANQGSEATYESGFVIDKFPISRPNLTFSTLTVSNMSPEDSSIYLCSVVYWGGTEAFFGQGTRLTVV.

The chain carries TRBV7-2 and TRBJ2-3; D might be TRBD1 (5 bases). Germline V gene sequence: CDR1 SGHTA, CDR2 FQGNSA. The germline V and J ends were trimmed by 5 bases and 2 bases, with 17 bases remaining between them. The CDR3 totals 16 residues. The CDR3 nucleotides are TGTGCCAGCAGCCCTGGCGTGGGGCACAACACAGATACGCAGTATTTT. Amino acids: CASSPGVGHNTDTQYF.

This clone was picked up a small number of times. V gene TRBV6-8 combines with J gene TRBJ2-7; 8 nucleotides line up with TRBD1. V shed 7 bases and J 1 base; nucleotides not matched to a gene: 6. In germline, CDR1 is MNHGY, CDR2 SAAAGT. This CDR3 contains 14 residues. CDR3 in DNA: TGTGCCAGCAATCGACAGGGGCCATCCTACGAGCAGTACTTC. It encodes CASNRQGPSYEQYF.

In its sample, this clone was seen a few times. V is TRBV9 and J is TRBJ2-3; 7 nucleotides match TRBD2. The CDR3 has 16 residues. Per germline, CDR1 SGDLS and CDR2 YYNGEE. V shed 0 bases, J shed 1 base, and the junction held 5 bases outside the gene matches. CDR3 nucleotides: TGTGCCAGCAGCGTAGAGGCCAGCGGGGGCACAGATACGCAGTATTTT. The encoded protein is CASSVEASGGTDTQYF.

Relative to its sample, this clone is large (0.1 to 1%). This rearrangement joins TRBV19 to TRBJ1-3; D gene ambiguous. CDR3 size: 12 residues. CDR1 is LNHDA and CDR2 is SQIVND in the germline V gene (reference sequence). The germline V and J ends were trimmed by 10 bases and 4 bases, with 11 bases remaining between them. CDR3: CAISPDGNTIYF. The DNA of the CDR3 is TGTGCCATCTCGCCCGACGGAAACACCATATATTTT.

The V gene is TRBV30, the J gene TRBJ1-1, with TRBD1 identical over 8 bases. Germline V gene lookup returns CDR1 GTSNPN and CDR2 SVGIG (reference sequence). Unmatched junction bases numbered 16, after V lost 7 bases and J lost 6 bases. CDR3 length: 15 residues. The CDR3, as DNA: TGTGCCTCTCTGACAGGGGATGGTTTTGTGGCTGAAGCTTTCTTT. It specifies CASLTGDGFVAEAFF.

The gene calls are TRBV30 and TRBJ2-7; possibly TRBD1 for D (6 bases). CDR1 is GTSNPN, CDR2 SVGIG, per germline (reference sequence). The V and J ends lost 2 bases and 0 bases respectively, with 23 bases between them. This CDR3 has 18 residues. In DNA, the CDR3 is TGTGCCTGGAGTTCAGGGGCGTCTTATACGAGCAGCTCCTACGAGCAGTACTTC. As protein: CAWSSGASYTSSSYEQYF.

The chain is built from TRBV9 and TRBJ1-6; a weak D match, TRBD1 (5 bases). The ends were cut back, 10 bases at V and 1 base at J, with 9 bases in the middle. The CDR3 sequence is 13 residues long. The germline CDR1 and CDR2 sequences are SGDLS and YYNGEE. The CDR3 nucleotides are TGTGCCGGCGCAGGGTCCTATAATTCACCCCTCCACTTT. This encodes CAGAGSYNSPLHF. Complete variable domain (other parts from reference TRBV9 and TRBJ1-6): DSGVTQTPKHLITATGQRVTLRCSPRSGDLSVYWYQQSLDQGLQFLIQYYNGEERAKGNILERFSAQQFPDLHSELNLSSLELGDSALYFCAGAGSYNSPLHFGNGTRLTVT.

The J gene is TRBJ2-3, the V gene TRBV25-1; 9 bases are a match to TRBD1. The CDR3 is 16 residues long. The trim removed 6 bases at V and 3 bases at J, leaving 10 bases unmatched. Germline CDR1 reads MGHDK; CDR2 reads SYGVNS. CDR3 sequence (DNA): TGTGCCAGCAGCGAGGCGGGGACAGGGAGGACAGATACGCAGTATTTT. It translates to CASSEAGTGRTDTQYF.

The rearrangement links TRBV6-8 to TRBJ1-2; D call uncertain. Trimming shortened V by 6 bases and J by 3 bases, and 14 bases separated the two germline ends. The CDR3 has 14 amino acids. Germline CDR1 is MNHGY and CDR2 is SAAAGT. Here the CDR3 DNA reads TGTGCCAGCAGCCCGGACGGATCCTACTATGGCTACACCTTC. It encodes CASSPDGSYYGYTF.

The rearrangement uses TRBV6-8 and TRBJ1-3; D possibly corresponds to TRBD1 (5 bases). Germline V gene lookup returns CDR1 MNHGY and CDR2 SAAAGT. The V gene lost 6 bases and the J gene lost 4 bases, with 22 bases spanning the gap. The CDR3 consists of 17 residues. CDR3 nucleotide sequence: TGTGCCAGCAGCCGTAATTCGGGGCAAACGGTGGGAAACACCATATATTTT. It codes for CASSRNSGQTVGNTIYF.

The CDR3 region is CASGLKRLGTAHYEQYF. CDR3 sequence (DNA): TGTGCTAGTGGTTTGAAACGCCTGGGGACAGCACACTACGAGCAGTACTTC. V is TRBV12-5 and J is TRBJ2-7, with TRBD1 matching over 7 bases. Trimming cost V 2 bases and J 3 bases; bases outside gene matches: 13. The CDR3 runs 17 residues. Per the germline V gene, CDR1 is LGHNT and CDR2 is FRNRAP.

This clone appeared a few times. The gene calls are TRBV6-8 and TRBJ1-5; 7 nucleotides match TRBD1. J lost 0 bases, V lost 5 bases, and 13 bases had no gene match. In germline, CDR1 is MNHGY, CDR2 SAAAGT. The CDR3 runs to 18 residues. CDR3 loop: CASSGLPGQMYSNQPQHF. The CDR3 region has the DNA TGTGCCAGCAGTGGGCTCCCGGGACAGATGTATAGCAATCAGCCCCAGCATTTT.

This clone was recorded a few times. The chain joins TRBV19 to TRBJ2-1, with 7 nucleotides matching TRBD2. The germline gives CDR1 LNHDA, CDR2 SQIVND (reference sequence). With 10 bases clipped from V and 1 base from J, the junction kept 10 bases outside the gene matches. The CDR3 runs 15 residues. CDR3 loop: CATKRASGSYNEQFF. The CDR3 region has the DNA TGTGCCACTAAGAGGGCTAGCGGATCCTACAATGAGCAGTTCTTC.

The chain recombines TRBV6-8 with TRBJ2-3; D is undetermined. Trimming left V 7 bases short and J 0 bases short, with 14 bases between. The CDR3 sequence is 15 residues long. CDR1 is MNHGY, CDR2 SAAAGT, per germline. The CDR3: CASIHGRPSTDTQYF. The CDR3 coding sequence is TGTGCCAGCATTCATGGACGGCCCAGCACAGATACGCAGTATTTT.

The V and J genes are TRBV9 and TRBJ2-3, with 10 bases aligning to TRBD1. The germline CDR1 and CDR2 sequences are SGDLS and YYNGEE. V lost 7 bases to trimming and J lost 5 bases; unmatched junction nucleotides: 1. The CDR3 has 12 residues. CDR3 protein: CASGQGGDTQYF. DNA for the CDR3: TGTGCCAGCGGACAGGGGGGAGATACGCAGTATTTT.

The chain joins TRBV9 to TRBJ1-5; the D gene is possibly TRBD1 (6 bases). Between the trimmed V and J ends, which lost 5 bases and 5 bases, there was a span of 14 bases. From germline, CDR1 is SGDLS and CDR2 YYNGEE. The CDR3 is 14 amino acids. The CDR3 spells CASSGRQVDQPQHF. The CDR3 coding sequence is TGTGCCAGCAGTGGTCGACAGGTCGATCAGCCCCAGCATTTT. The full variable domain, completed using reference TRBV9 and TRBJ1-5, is DSGVTQTPKHLITATGQRVTLRCSPRSGDLSVYWYQQSLDQGLQFLIQYYNGEERAKGNILERFSAQQFPDLHSELNLSSLELGDSALYFCASSGRQVDQPQHFGDGTRLSIL.

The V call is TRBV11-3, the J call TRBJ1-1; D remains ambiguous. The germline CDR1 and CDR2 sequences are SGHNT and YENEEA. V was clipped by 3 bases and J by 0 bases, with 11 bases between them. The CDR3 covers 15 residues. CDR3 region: CASSLYGSMNTEAFF. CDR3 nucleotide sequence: TGTGCCAGCAGCTTGTACGGCAGCATGAACACTGAAGCTTTCTTT.

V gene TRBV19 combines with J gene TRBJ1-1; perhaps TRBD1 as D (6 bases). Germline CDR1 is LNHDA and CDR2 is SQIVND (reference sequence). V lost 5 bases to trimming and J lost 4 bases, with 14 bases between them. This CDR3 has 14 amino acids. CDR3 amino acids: CASSAKGGPTEAFF. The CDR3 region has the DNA TGTGCCAGTAGTGCCAAGGGGGGGCCCACTGAAGCTTTCTTT.

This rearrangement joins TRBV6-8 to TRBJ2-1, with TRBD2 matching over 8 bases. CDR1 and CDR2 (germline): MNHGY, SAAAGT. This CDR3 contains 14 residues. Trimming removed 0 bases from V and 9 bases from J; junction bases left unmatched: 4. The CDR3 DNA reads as TGTGCCAGCAGTTACTCTGGGACTAGAGGTGAGCAGTTCTTC. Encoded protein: CASSYSGTRGEQFF.

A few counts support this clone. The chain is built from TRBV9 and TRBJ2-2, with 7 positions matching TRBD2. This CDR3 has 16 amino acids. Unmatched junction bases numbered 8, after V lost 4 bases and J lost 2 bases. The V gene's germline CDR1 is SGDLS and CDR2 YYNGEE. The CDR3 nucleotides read TGTGCCAGCAGCCCCTCCTGGGGACTAAACACCGGGGAGCTGTTTTTT. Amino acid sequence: CASSPSWGLNTGELFF.

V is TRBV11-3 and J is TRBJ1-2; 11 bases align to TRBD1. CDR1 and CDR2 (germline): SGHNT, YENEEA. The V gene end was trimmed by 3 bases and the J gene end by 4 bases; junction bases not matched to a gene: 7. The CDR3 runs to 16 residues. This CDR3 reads CASSLAGTGGTYGYTF. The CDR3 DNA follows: TGTGCCAGCAGCTTGGCGGGGACAGGGGGAACCTATGGCTACACCTTC.

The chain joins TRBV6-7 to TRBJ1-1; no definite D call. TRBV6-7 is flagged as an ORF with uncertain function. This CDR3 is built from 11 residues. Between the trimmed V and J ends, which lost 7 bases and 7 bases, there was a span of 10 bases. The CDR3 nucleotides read TGTGCCAGCAATGGCAGAAATGAAGCTTTCTTT. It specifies CASNGRNEAFF.